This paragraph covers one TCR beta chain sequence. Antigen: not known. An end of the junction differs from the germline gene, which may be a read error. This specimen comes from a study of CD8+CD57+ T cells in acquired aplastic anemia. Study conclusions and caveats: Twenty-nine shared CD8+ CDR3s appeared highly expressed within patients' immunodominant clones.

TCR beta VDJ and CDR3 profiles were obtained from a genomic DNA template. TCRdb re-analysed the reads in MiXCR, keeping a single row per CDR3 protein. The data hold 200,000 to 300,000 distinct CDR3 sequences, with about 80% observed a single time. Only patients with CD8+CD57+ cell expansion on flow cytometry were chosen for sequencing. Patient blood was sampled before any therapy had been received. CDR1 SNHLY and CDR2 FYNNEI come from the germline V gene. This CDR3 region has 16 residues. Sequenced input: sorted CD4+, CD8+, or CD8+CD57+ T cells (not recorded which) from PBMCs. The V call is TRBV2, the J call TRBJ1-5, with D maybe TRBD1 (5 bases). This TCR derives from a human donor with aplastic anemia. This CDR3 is CASSEGGDGYNQTQHF. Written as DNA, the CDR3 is TGTGCCAGCAGTGAAGGGGGCGACGGATACAATCAGACCCAGCATTTT.